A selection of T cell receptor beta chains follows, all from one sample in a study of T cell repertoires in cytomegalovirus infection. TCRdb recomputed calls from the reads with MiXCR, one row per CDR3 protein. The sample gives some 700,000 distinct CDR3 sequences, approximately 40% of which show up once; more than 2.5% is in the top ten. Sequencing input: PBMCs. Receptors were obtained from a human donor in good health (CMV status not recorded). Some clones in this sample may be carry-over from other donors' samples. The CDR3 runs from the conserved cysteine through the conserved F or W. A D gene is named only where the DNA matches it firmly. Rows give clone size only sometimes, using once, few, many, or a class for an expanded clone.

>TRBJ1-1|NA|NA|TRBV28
CASRKGGVAEAFF
TGTGCCAGCAGAAAAGGAGGAGTAGCTGAAGCTTTCTTT
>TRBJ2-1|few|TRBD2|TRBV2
CASIRGGFNEQFF
TGTGCCAGCATCCGGGGGGGCTTCAATGAGCAGTTCTTC
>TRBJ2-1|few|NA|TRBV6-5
CASRLVSRAPTHEQFF
TGTGCCAGCAGGCTGGTGAGTCGGGCCCCAACCCATGAGCAGTTCTTC
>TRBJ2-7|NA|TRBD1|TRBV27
CASSVPGQGRHEQYF
TGTGCCAGCAGTGTACCGGGACAGGGGAGGCACGAGCAGTACTTC
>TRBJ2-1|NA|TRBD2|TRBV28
CASSAQGSGKTNEQFF
TGTGCCAGCAGTGCCCAGGGTAGCGGGAAGACCAATGAGCAGTTCTTC
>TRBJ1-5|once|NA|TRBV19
CASTQVGQGNQPQHF
TGTGCCAGTACCCAAGTGGGGCAGGGCAATCAGCCCCAGCATTTT
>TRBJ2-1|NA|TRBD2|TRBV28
CATNSGSSYNEQFF
TGTGCCACCAATAGCGGGAGCTCCTACAATGAGCAGTTCTTC
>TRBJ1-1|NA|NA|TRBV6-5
CASSSPRENTEAFF
TGTGCCAGCAGTTCCCCACGAGAGAACACTGAAGCTTTCTTT
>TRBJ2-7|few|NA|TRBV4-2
CASSRSAGLIYEQYF
TGTGCCAGCAGCAGATCAGCGGGTCTTATCTACGAGCAGTACTTC
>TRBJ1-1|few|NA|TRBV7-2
CASSLGPGVSTEAFF
TGTGCCAGCAGCTTAGGGCCAGGCGTATCCACTGAAGCTTTCTTT